The clone carrying this TCR beta chain turned up a few times. TCR cDNA libraries were made from RNA using a previously described, modified protocol. The authors' processing: Each donor had about 100,000 to nearly 550,000 clonotypes. TCRdb recomputed calls from the 5' RACE reads with MiXCR, one row per CDR3 protein. TCRdb, rather than the study authors, made the V and J calls. The data contain 300,000 to 450,000 distinct CDR3 sequences, over 25% of them singletons. The sample belongs to a study of identical twins' blood T cells. This CDR3 comprises 14 residues. The germline V gene has CDR1 SGHRS and CDR2 YFSETQ. Trimming took 1 base from V and 3 from J, leaving 10 bases between them.

Sequencing was performed on PBMCs. This clonotype was obtained from a woman aged 18-55 years in good health. The chain joins TRBV5-1 to TRBJ1-1; D gene uncertain. DNA for the CDR3: TGCGCCAGCAGCTTGTACGGTATGGACACTGAAGCTTTCTTT. Its translation is CASSLYGMDTEAFF.